This TCR beta chain is drawn from a study of beta chain features in type 1 diabetes. Overall study context: Healthy donors and patients had similar age, gender and cell yields. Study-level points and caveats: Shortening that was moderate but significant affected the TCRB CDR3s of Type 1 diabetes patients in all four CD4+ subsets.

This CDR3 region has 15 residues. J was trimmed by 6 bases and V by 2 bases; bases with no gene match: 7. The germline CDR1 and CDR2 sequences are GTSNPN and SVGIG (reference sequence). With regard to this clone: The antigen remains unidentified.

Reverse transcribing all isolated RNA meant expressed TCRB transcripts were sequenced. Profiled with immunoSEQ multiplex PCR; TCRdb holds only in-frame clones, not every one. Of nearly 700,000 clones listed, over 10% are singletons. Sequenced input: naive CD4+ T cells from blood. The chain has TRBV30 and TRBJ2-2; 9 nucleotides line up with TRBD1. This receptor was identified in a man aged 18-30 years with type 1 diabetes. CDR3 residues: CAWSIRDRDAGELFF. The CDR3 DNA reads as TGTGCCTGGAGTATCCGGGACAGGGACGCCGGGGAGCTGTTTTTT.